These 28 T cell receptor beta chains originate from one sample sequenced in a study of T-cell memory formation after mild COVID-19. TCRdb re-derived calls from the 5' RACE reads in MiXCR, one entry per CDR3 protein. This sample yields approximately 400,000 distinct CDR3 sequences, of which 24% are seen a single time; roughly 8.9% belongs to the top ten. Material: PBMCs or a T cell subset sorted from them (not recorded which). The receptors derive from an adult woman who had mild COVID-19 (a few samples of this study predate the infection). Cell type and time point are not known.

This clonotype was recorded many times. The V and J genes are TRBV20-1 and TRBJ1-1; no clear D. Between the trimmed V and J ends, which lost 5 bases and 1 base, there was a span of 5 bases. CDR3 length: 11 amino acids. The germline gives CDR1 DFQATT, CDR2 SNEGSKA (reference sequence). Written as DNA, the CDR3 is TGCAGTGCTTCCGGGAACACTGAAGCTTTCTTT. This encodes CSASGNTEAFF.

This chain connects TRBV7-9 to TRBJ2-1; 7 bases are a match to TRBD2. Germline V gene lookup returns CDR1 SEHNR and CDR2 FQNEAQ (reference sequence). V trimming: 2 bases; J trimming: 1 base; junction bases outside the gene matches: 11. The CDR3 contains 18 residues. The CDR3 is CASSLRRAGVPSYNEQFF. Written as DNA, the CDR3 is TGTGCCAGCAGCTTAAGGCGTGCGGGAGTTCCGTCCTACAATGAGCAGTTCTTC. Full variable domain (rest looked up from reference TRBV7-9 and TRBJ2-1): DTGVSQNPRHKITKRGQNVTFRCDPISEHNRLYWYRQTLGQGPEFLTYFQNEAQLEKSRLLSDRFSAERPKGSFSTLEIQRTEQGDSAMYLCASSLRRAGVPSYNEQFFGPGTRLTVL.

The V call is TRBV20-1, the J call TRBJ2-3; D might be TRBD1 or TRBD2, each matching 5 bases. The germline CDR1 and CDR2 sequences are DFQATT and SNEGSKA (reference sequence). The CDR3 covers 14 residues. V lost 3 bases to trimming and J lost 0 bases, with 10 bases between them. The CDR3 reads CSARVGESTDTQYF. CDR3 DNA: TGCAGTGCTAGGGTAGGGGAGAGCACAGATACGCAGTATTTT.

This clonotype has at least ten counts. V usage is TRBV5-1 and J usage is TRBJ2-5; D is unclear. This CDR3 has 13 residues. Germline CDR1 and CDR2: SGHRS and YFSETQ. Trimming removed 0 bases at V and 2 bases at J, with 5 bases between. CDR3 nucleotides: TGCGCCAGCAGCTTGGGAGATCAAGAGACCCAGTACTTC. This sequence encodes CASSLGDQETQYF.

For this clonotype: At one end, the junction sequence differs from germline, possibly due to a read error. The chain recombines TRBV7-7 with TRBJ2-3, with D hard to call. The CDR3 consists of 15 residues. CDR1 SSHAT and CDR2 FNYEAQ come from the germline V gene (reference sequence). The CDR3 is CASSRGPLDTDTQYF. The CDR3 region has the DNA TGTGCTAGCAGCCGCGGACCCTTGGACACAGATACGCAGTATTTT. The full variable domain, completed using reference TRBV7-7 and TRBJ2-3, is GAGVSQSPRYKVTKRGQDVTLRCDPISSHATLYWYQQALGQGPEFLTYFNYEAQPDKSGLPSDRFSAERPEGSISTLTIQRTEQRDSAMYRCASSRGPLDTDTQYFGPGTRLTVL.

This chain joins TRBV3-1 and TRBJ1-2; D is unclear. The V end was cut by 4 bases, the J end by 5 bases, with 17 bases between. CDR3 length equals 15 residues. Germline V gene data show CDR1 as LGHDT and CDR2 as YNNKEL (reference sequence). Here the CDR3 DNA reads TGTGCCAGCAGCCCTAGGTATCGGCTCATGTATGGCTACACCTTC. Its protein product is CASSPRYRLMYGYTF.

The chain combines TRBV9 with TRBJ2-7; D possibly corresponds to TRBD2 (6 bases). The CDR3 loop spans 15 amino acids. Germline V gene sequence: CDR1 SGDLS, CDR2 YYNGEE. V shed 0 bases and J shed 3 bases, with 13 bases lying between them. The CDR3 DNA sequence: TGTGCCAGCAGCGTAGAAGGCCGGGGAGGCTACGAGCAGTACTTC. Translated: CASSVEGRGGYEQYF.

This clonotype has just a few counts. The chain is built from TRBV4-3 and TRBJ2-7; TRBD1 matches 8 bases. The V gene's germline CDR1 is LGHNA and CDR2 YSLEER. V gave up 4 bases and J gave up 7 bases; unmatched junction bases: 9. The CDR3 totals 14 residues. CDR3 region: CASSLDRVVGEQYF. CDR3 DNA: TGCGCCAGCAGCCTGGACAGGGTGGTTGGTGAGCAGTACTTC.

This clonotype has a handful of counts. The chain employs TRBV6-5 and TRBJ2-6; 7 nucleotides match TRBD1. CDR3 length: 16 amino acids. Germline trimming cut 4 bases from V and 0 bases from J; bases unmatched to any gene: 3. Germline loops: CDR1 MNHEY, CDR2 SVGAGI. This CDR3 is CASSFTGVSGANVLTF. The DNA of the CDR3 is TGTGCCAGCAGTTTTACAGGGGTCTCTGGGGCCAACGTCCTGACTTTC.

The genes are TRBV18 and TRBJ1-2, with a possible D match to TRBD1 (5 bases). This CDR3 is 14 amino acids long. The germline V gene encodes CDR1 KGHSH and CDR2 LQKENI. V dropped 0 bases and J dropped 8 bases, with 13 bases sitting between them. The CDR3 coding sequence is TGTGCCAGCTCACCACCGCCGGGGGTCGGCGGCTACACCTTC. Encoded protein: CASSPPPGVGGYTF. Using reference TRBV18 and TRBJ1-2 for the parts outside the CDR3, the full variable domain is NAGVMQNPRHLVRRRGQEARLRCSPMKGHSHVYWYRQLPEEGLKFMVYLQKENIIDESGMPKERFSAEFPKEGPSILRIQQVVRGDSAAYFCASSPPPGVGGYTFGSGTRLTVV.

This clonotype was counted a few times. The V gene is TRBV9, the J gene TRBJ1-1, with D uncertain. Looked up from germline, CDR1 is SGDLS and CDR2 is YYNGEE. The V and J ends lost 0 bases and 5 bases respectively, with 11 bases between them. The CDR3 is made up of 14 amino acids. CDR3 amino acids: CASSVGERWTEAFF. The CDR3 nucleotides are TGTGCCAGCAGCGTAGGGGAGAGGTGGACTGAAGCTTTCTTT.

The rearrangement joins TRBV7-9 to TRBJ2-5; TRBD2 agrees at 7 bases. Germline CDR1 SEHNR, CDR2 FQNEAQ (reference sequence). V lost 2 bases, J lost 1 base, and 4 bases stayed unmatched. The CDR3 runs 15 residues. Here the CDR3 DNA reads TGTGCCAGCAGCTTAAAGCGGGACTCCCAAGAGACCCAGTACTTC. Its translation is CASSLKRDSQETQYF.

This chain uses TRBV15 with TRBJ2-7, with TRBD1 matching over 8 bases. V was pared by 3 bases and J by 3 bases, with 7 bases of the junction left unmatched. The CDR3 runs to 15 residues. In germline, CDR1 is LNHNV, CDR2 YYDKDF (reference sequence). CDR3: CATSRDRAANYEQYF. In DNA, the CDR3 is TGTGCCACCAGCAGGGACAGGGCCGCCAACTACGAGCAGTACTTC.

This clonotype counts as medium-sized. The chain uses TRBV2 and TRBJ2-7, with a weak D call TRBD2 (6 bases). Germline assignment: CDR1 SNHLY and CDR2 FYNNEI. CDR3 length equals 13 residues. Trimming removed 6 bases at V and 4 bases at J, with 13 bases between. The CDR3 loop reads CASSGGVSYEQYF. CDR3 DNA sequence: TGTGCCAGCAGCGGAGGGGTCTCTTACGAGCAGTACTTC.

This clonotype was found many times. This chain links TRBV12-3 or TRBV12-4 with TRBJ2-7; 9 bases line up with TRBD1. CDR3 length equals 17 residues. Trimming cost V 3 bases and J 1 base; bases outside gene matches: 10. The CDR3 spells CASSLGMTGTGSYEQYF. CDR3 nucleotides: TGTGCCAGCAGTTTGGGGATGACGGGGACAGGGTCCTACGAGCAGTACTTC.

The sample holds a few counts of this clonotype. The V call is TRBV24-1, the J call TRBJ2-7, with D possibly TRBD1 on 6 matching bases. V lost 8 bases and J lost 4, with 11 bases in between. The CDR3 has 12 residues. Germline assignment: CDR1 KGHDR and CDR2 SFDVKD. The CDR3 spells CATKGELYEQYF. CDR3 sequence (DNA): TGTGCCACCAAGGGGGAATTGTACGAGCAGTACTTC.

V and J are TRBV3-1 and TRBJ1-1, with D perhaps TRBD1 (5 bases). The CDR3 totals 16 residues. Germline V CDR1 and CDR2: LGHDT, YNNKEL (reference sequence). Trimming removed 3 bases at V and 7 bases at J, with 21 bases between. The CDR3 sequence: CASSQSGLVRADEAFF. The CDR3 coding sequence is TGTGCCAGCAGCCAGTCAGGGCTGGTAAGAGCGGATGAAGCTTTCTTT.

CDR3: CASSQESRAKAFF. The CDR3 bases are TGCGCCAGCAGCCAAGAGAGCAGGGCGAAAGCTTTCTTT. The chain carries TRBV4-1 and TRBJ1-1; TRBD1 is a possible D gene (5 bases). The CDR3 extends over 13 amino acids. Trimming cost V 0 bases and J 9 bases, with 11 bases left between them. Germline V gene data show CDR1 as MGHRA and CDR2 as YSYEKL.

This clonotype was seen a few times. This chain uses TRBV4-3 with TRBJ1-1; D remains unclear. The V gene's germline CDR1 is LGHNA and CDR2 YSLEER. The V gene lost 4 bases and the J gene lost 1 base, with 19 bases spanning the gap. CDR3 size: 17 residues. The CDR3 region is CASSPRGLSRTNTEAFF. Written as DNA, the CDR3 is TGCGCCAGCAGCCCACGGGGTCTCTCCCGGACGAACACTGAAGCTTTCTTT.

As DNA, the CDR3 is TGTGCCAGCAGCCAAGGACAATCGGAGTGGTCAGGGCATTTCTTT. Translating it yields CASSQGQSEWSGHFF. The rearrangement uses TRBV3-1 and TRBJ1-1; possibly TRBD1 for D (5 bases). V lost 1 base to trimming and J lost 13 bases, with 22 bases between them. Germline CDR1 and CDR2: LGHDT and YNNKEL (reference sequence). The length of the CDR3 is 15 residues.

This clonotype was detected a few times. The CDR3 DNA follows: TGTGCCAGCAGTTTTCAGGGGAATGAAGCTTTCTTT. Its translation: CASSFQGNEAFF. V gene TRBV27 combines with J gene TRBJ1-1, with TRBD1 as a possible D gene (6 bases). V was pared by 3 bases and J by 7 bases, with 9 bases between. The V gene's germline CDR1 is MNHEY and CDR2 SMNVEV (reference sequence). There are 12 residues in the CDR3.

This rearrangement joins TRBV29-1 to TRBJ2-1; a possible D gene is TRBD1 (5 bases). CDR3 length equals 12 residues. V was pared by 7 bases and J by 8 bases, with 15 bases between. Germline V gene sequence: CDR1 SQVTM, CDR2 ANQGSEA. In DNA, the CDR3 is TGCAGCGCGGCGGATGTAGGGGATGAGCAGTTCTTC. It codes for CSAADVGDEQFF.

CDR3 sequence: CASSPIDRETNYGYTF. In nucleotides, the CDR3 is TGTGCCAGCTCACCGATCGACAGGGAGACTAACTATGGCTACACCTTC. The chain employs TRBV18 and TRBJ1-2; 7 bases are shared with TRBD1. Germline values: CDR1 KGHSH, CDR2 LQKENI. V gave up 3 bases and J gave up 0 bases; unmatched junction bases: 7. This CDR3 is built from 16 residues.

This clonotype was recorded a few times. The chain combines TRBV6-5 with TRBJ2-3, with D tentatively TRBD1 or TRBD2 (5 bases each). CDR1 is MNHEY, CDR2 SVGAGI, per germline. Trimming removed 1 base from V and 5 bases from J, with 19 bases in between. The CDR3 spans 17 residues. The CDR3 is CASSYLPSLVGVDTQYF. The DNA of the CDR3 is TGTGCCAGCAGTTACTTACCGTCGCTTGTGGGGGTAGATACGCAGTATTTT.

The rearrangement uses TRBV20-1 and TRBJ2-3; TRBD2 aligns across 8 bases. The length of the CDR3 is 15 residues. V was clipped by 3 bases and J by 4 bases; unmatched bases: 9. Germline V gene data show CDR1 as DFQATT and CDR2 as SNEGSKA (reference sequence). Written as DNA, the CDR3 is TGCAGTGCTAGGGTTTACGGGGGGGCCCCAGATACGCAGTATTTT. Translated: CSARVYGGAPDTQYF.

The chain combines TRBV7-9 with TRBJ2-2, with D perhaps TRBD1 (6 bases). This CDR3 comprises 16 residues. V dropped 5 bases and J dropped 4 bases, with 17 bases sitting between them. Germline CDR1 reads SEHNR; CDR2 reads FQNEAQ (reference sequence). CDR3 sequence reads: CASSPRTAGATGELFF. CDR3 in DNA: TGTGCCAGCAGCCCCCGGACAGCAGGGGCCACCGGGGAGCTGTTTTTT.

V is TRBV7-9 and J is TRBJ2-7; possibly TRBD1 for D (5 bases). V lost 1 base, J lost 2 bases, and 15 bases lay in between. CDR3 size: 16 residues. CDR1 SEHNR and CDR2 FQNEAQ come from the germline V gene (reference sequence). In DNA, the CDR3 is TGTGCCAGCAGCTTAGGTCAGGGCATCCCTCCCTACGAGCAGTACTTC. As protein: CASSLGQGIPPYEQYF.

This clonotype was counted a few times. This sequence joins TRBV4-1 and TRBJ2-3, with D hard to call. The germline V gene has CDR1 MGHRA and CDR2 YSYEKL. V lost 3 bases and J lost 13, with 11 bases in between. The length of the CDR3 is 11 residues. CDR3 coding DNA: TGCGCCAGCAGCCAGGGCACGATGGAGTATTTT. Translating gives CASSQGTMEYF.